The rows below give T cell receptor beta chains drawn from one sample of a study of blood T cell repertoires in COVID-19. Only in-frame clones appear in the TCRdb table, and some are missing; sequencing was by immunoSEQ multiplex PCR. Among 300,000 to 450,000 clones listed, approximately 86% were seen once. The sequenced sample was peripheral blood. These receptors all come from a human donor in a cohort sampled during active COVID-19. Each CDR3 is given with its conserved first and last residue. Each record gives: D gene, V gene, CDR3 protein. D genes are given only for firm matches.

D gene: NA; V gene: TRBV3-1/TRBV3-2; CDR3 protein: CASSQPPRRSYNEQFF
D gene: NA; V gene: TRBV7-8; CDR3 protein: CASSSASRGYGYTF
D gene: NA; V gene: TRBV6-4; CDR3 protein: CASSQPVQGGRAEAFF
D gene: NA; V gene: TRBV5-4; CDR3 protein: CASSSIAGSGYGYTF
D gene: TRBD2; V gene: TRBV4-2; CDR3 protein: CASSPGLAGGEQYF
D gene: TRBD1; V gene: TRBV2; CDR3 protein: CASSRQGLNTEAFF
D gene: NA; V gene: TRBV6-5; CDR3 protein: CASSLTSDTGELFF
D gene: TRBD2; V gene: TRBV11-2; CDR3 protein: CASSLQTGGPYEQYF
D gene: NA; V gene: TRBV11-1; CDR3 protein: CASSLAPRNNSNQPQHF
D gene: TRBD1; V gene: TRBV28; CDR3 protein: CASSNWDRPGNTIYF
D gene: NA; V gene: TRBV6-5; CDR3 protein: CASSPGGNFGNEQFF
D gene: TRBD2; V gene: TRBV3-1/TRBV3-2; CDR3 protein: CASSSPGREGSEQFF
D gene: NA; V gene: TRBV2; CDR3 protein: CASSETSVGGTDTQYF
D gene: NA; V gene: TRBV28; CDR3 protein: CASSLGGKGGSGNTIYF
D gene: NA; V gene: TRBV2; CDR3 protein: CASRGSPEQFF
D gene: TRBD1; V gene: TRBV6-5; CDR3 protein: CASSRDRELYEQYF
D gene: TRBD1; V gene: TRBV2; CDR3 protein: CASSLGTGGAYEKLFF
D gene: TRBD1; V gene: TRBV28; CDR3 protein: CASSLGDRFLGEQYF
D gene: NA; V gene: TRBV14; CDR3 protein: CASSRARQVNEKLFF
D gene: NA; V gene: TRBV12-3/TRBV12-4; CDR3 protein: CASSLTARGYTF
D gene: NA; V gene: TRBV7-7; CDR3 protein: CASSCPSRVGGQSSYEQYF
D gene: TRBD2; V gene: TRBV29-1; CDR3 protein: CSVEVESGGALNYNEQFF
D gene: NA; V gene: TRBV3-1/TRBV3-2; CDR3 protein: CASSQDPSGPDTQYF
D gene: TRBD2; V gene: TRBV24-1; CDR3 protein: CASRSGTQETQYF
D gene: NA; V gene: TRBV2; CDR3 protein: CASSVAYSSYEQYF
D gene: NA; V gene: TRBV19; CDR3 protein: CASRTDSGANVLTF